The clone carrying this T cell receptor (beta chain) came up many times. Its antigen is undetermined. The record originates from a study of T-cell reconstitution after alpha-beta-depleted transplantation in children. Study-wide findings and caveats: Hyperexpanded clones declined; after one year, newly produced T cells mostly supplied diversity. Recipient T cells and thymic progenitors that survived gave rise to the high TCRbeta diversity observed at day 60 in some patients. Several hundred expanded graft clones reportedly were the source of alpha-beta T cells about two months after transplant.

Unique molecular identifiers featured in how the TCRbeta library was prepared. TCRdb recomputed calls from the PCR reads with MiXCR, one row per CDR3 protein. This sample has about 280,000 distinct CDR3 sequences; approximately 10% occur once, and the top ten carry less than 25%. Germline V gene sequence: CDR1 SGHRS, CDR2 YFSETQ. The CDR3 has 15 amino acids. V was pared by 2 bases and J by 6 bases, with 6 bases of the junction left unmatched. The TCR originated in a male patient between 2 and 15 years old who had a stem cell transplant for chronic granulomatous disease, so the T cells may come from the graft donor. Source: peripheral blood, taken 180 days after TCRalphabeta/CD19-depleted stem cell transplant. The chain joins TRBV5-1 to TRBJ2-1; 9 bases are shared with TRBD2. The CDR3 sequence: CASSFLAGEGNEQFF. The DNA of the CDR3 is TGCGCCAGCAGCTTTTTAGCGGGAGAGGGCAATGAGCAGTTCTTC.